The entry that follows covers one T cell receptor (beta chain) sequence. Per the original methods: Estimation of nucleated cell counts was performed using reference gene primer amplification. Sequencing used immunoSEQ multiplex PCR; TCRdb keeps in-frame clones, though not all of them. V, J and clone size were drawn from that table, and D and trimming were deduced from the DNA. The profile shows 250,000 to 350,000 clones, around nine tenths of them singletons. Trimming took off 0 bases at V and 0 bases at J, with 12 bases between the two ends. This CDR3 has 17 residues. Germline CDR1 SGHTA, CDR2 FQGNSA. This entry comes from a study of blood T cell repertoires in COVID-19. As for the study in general: Donors in the United States, Italy and Spain gave samples during acute or convalescent COVID-19. Nucleic acid was either cDNA or gDNA, and it came from T cells, B-cell-depleted T cells, or PBMCs.

V and J are TRBV7-2 and TRBJ1-5; a weak D match, TRBD1 (5 bases). Sequenced sample: peripheral blood. This TCR derives from a woman in her sixties with acute or convalescent COVID-19. This chain's CDR3 is CASSLAGAGYSNQPQHF. The CDR3 region has the DNA TGTGCCAGCAGCTTAGCAGGGGCCGGATATAGCAATCAGCCCCAGCATTTT.